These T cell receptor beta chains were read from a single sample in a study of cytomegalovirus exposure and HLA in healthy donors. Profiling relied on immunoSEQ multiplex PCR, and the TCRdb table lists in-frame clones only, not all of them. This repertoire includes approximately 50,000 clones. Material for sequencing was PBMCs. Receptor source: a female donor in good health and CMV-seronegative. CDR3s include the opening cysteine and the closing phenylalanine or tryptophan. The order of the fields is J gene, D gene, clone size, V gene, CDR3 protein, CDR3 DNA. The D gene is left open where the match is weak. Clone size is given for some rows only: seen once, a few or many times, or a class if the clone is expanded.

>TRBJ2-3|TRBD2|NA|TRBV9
CASSVRGVGTDTQYF
TGTGCCAGCAGCGTACGGGGGGTTGGTACAGATACGCAGTATTTT
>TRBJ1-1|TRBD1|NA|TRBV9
CASSVEGQGGTEAFF
TGTGCCAGCAGCGTAGAAGGACAGGGCGGGACTGAAGCTTTCTTT
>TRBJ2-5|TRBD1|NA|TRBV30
CAWAPGQRYQETQYF
TGTGCCTGGGCCCCGGGACAGAGGTACCAAGAGACCCAGTACTTC
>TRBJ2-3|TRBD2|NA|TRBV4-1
CASSQRTSGDGTDTQYF
TGCGCCAGCAGCCAGAGGACTAGCGGGGACGGGACAGATACGCAGTATTTT
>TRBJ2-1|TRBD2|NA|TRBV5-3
CARSLAGLANMSSYNEQFF
TGTGCCAGAAGCTTGGCGGGACTAGCGAACATGAGCTCCTACAATGAGCAGTTCTTC
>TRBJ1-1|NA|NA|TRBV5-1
CASSERSQHTEAFF
TGCGCCAGCAGCGAGAGGTCGCAGCACACTGAAGCTTTCTTT
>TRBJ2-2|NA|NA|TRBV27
CASRTPDFTGELFF
TGTGCCAGCCGAACCCCAGATTTCACCGGGGAGCTGTTTTTT
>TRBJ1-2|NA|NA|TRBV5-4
CASSSSSYGYTF
TGTGCCAGCAGTTCGAGTAGCTATGGCTACACCTTC
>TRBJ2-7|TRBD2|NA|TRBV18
CASSDKRGGYEQYF
TGTGCCAGCTCAGATAAGCGGGGAGGGTACGAGCAGTACTTC
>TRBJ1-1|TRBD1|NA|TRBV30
CAWIQQGKAFF
TGTGCCTGGATTCAACAGGGGAAAGCTTTCTTT
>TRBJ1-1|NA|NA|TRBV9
CASSVGGQNTEAFF
TGTGCCAGCAGCGTAGGGGGGCAGAACACTGAAGCTTTCTTT
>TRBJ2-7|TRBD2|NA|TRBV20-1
CSARGRVEQYF
TGCAGTGCTAGGGGGAGGGTCGAGCAGTACTTC
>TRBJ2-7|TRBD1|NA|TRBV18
CASSLDRGSGSYEQYF
TGTGCCAGCTCACTAGACAGGGGGTCCGGCTCCTACGAGCAGTACTTC
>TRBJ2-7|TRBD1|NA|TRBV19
CATSRGQTYEQYF
TGTGCCACCTCCCGGGGACAGACCTACGAGCAGTACTTC
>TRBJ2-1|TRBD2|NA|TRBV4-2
CASSQFSGRLYNEQFF
TGTGCCAGCAGCCAGTTCAGCGGGAGACTTTACAATGAGCAGTTCTTC
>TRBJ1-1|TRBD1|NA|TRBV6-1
CASSGGTGGAGMNTEAFF
TGTGCCAGCAGTGGTGGGACAGGGGGTGCGGGGATGAACACTGAAGCTTTCTTT
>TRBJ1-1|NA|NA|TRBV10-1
CASSERRAGANTEAFF
TGCGCCAGCAGTGAGCGGCGGGCAGGGGCGAACACTGAAGCTTTCTTT
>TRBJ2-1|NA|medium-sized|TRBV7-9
CASSGSEGISYNEQFF
TGTGCCAGCAGCGGGAGTGAGGGCATTTCCTACAATGAGCAGTTCTTC
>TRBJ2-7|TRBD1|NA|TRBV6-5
CASSFDRGSYEQYF
TGTGCCAGCAGTTTTGACAGGGGCTCCTACGAGCAGTACTTC
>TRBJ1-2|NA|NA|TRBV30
CAWSVRGYGYTF
TGTGCCTGGAGTGTCCGAGGGTATGGCTACACCTTC
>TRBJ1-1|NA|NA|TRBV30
CAWTLRGNTEAFF
TGTGCCTGGACCCTTCGGGGGAACACTGAAGCTTTCTTT
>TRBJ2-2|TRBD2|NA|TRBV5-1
CASSYLAGAAGELFF
TGCGCCAGCAGCTACCTAGCGGGGGCCGCCGGGGAGCTGTTTTTT
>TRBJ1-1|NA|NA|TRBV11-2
CATSAGRWSTEAFF
TGTGCCACCTCGGCGGGGCGGTGGTCCACTGAAGCTTTCTTT
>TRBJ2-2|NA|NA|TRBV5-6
CASSRPGDAGELFF
TGTGCCAGCAGCCGCCCGGGGGACGCCGGGGAGCTGTTTTTT
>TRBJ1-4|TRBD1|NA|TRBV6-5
CASSPWGQNEKLFF
TGTGCCAGCAGTCCCTGGGGACAGAATGAAAAACTGTTTTTT
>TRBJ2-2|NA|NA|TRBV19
CASTGQGQIVSGELFF
TGTGCCAGTACGGGCCAAGGACAGATTGTTTCCGGGGAGCTGTTTTTT
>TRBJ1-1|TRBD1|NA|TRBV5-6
CASSGGTVMNTEAFF
TGTGCCAGCAGCGGCGGGACAGTAATGAACACTGAAGCTTTCTTT
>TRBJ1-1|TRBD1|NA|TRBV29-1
CSVEGVGTGFSGPPTEAFF
TGCAGCGTTGAAGGGGTCGGGACAGGGTTTTCGGGCCCCCCCACTGAAGCTTTCTTT
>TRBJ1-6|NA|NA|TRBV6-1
CASSADSSYNSPLHF
TGTGCCAGCAGTGCCGACAGCTCCTATAATTCACCCCTCCACTTT
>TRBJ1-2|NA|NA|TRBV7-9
CASSLGQIFNYGYTF
TGTGCCAGCAGCTTAGGACAGATCTTTAACTATGGCTACACCTTC
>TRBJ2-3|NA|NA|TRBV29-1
CSVEGADFTDTQYF
TGCAGCGTTGAAGGGGCCGATTTCACAGATACGCAGTATTTT
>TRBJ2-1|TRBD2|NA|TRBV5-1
CASSLDVAGQYNEQFF
TGCGCCAGCAGCTTGGACGTAGCGGGTCAATACAATGAGCAGTTCTTC
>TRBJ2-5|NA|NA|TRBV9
CASSVAGLASETQYF
TGTGCCAGCAGCGTAGCTGGTCTAGCCTCGGAGACCCAGTACTTC
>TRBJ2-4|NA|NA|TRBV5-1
CASSLDEVSKNIQYF
TGCGCCAGCAGCTTGGATGAGGTATCCAAAAACATTCAGTACTTC
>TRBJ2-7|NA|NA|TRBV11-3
CASSLSTGLYEQYF
TGTGCCAGCAGCTTATCGACAGGCCTATACGAGCAGTACTTC
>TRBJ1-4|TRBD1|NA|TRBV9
CASSVGTGQGGEKLFF
TGTGCCAGCAGCGTAGGTACTGGGCAGGGGGGCGAAAAACTGTTTTTT
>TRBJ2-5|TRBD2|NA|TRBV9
CASSHGTTYQETQYF
TGTGCCAGCAGCCACGGGACTACATATCAAGAGACCCAGTACTTC
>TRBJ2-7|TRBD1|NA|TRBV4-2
CASSRRAGTDVYEQYF
TGTGCCAGCAGCCGACGGGCCGGGACAGACGTGTACGAGCAGTACTTC
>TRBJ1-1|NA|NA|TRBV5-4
CASSLPTDTEAFF
TGTGCCAGCAGCCTCCCAACGGACACTGAAGCTTTCTTT
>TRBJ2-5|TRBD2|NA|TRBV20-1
CSAPRTSAQYF
TGCAGTGCTCCTCGGACTAGCGCCCAGTACTTC